What follows is one TCR beta chain and its context. Its target is not known. The source of the sample is a study of T cell repertoires in cytomegalovirus infection. The overall study: Selection of CMV epitopes for the study included recently identified HLA-C-restricted and well-studied HLA-B-restricted ones. Indications came from public TCR beta signatures; they pointed to CMV infection and to a matching HLA type.

TCRdb re-called the reads through MiXCR, storing one row per CDR3 protein. This table holds about 770,000 distinct CDR3 sequences, about 27% found once. CDR3 size: 18 residues. J lost 0 bases, V lost 3 bases, and 4 bases had no gene match. Germline V gene lookup returns CDR1 MNHEY and CDR2 SMNVEV (reference sequence). Study-wide results and limits: Cumulative public TCR beta family frequency identified CMV carriers with the relevant HLA. The response measured ex vivo was dominated by TCR beta clonotypes (HLA-C-restricted and CMV-specific).

This chain joins TRBV27 and TRBJ2-1; 14 nucleotides align to TRBD2. The TCR originated in a human donor in good health (CMV status not recorded). Some clones in this sample may be carry-over from other donors' samples. Sample: cultured CD8+ T cells from PBMCs, taken from culture after CMV antigen stimulation. CDR3 coding DNA: TGTGCCAGCAGTTTCGGGACTAGCGGGGGTCGCTCCTACAATGAGCAGTTCTTC. Encoded protein: CASSFGTSGGRSYNEQFF.